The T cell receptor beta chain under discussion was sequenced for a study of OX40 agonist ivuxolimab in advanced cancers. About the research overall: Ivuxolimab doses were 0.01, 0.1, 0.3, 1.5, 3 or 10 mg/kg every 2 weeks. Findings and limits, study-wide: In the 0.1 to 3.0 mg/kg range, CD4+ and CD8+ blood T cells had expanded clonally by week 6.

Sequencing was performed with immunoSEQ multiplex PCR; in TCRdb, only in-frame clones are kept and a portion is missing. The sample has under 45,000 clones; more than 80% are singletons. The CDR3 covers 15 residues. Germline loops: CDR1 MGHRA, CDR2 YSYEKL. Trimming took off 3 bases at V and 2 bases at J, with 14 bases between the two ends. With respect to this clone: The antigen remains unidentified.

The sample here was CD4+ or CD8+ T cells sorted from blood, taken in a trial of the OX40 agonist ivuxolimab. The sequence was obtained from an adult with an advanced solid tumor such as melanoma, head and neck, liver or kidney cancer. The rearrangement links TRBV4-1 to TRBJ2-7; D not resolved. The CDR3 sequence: CASSHPPLGTYEQYF. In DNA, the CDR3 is TGCGCCAGCAGCCACCCCCCTCTAGGCACCTACGAGCAGTACTTC.